The sequence of this T cell receptor beta chain was determined in a study of blood T cell repertoires in COVID-19. Overall study context: COVID-19 samples collected from the United States, Italy and Spain covered acute and convalescent phases. PBMCs, B-cell-depleted T cells, or T cells provided the cDNA or gDNA that made up the material.

This clone was seen once. Original handling: Reference gene primer amplification gave nucleated cell count estimates. Here immunoSEQ multiplex PCR was the method, and the copy in TCRdb shows in-frame clones only, minus some. The V and J calls and clone size are taken from that table; D and trimming were inferred from the DNA. This table has under 300,000 clones, about 83% appearing once. This CDR3 has 23 amino acids. Germline V gene data show CDR1 as LGHDT and CDR2 as YNNKEL (reference sequence). The V gene end was trimmed by 0 bases and the J gene end by 5 bases; junction bases not matched to a gene: 24.

This TCR derives from a man aged 80 or over with acute or convalescent COVID-19. The genes are TRBV3-1 (or the pseudogene TRBV3-2) and TRBJ1-4; 10 positions match TRBD1. The sequencing sample was made of peripheral blood. This chain's CDR3 is CASSQDSRHALRDRGGANEKLFF. CDR3 nucleotide sequence: TGTGCCAGCAGCCAAGATTCCCGCCATGCTCTCCGGGACAGGGGTGGGGCCAATGAAAAACTGTTTTTT.